Described below is a single TCR beta chain sequence and its context. The sample comes from a study of blood T cell repertoires in COVID-19. Study-wide context: From the United States, Italy and Spain came samples of acute and convalescent COVID-19. Sources were T cells, B-cell-depleted T cells, or PBMCs; the material itself was cDNA or gDNA.

Per the original data handling: Researchers report that nucleated cell counts were estimated from reference gene primer amplification. The method was immunoSEQ multiplex PCR; TCRdb's version includes in-frame clones alone and lacks a portion of them. That table supplies the V and J calls and clone size; D and trimming were determined from the DNA. Here the sample spans roughly 50,000 clones, around 90% being singletons. The CDR3 runs 15 residues. With V trimmed by 2 bases and J by 0 bases, 0 bases remained unmatched. Germline CDR1 and CDR2: ENHRY and SYGVKD. The origin of this receptor is a man older than 75 with acute or convalescent COVID-19. The chain links TRBV10-3 to TRBJ2-1; 8 nucleotides line up with TRBD2. The sample taken for sequencing was peripheral blood. This CDR3 is CAISERGGSYNEQFF. The CDR3 bases are TGTGCCATCAGTGAGCGGGGGGGCTCCTACAATGAGCAGTTCTTC.